This T cell receptor beta chain originates from a study of cytomegalovirus exposure and HLA in healthy donors. Broader study findings: Most TCR sequences showed up rarely, but some public TCRs showed up in many donors.

Comment on this clone: Its specificity is unknown.

Repertoires were generated with immunoSEQ multiplex PCR, while TCRdb's copy carries only in-frame clones and drops some. The sample consists of 140,000 to 150,000 clones, 90% to 95% of them appearing once. The CDR3 sequence is 13 residues long. The V segment lost 5 bases and the J segment 5 bases; nucleotides outside the gene matches: 2. Per germline, CDR1 MNHEY and CDR2 SMNVEV (reference sequence). The chain links TRBV27 to TRBJ2-2; TRBD1 agrees at 7 bases. The receptor comes from a man younger than 35 in good health and CMV-seronegative. Sequencing was done on a sample of PBMCs. CDR3 in DNA: TGTGCCAGCAGTACAGGGGTTACCGGGGAGCTGTTTTTT. Amino acid sequence: CASSTGVTGELFF.